The 32 T cell receptor beta chains given below trace back to one sample, sequenced in a study of cytomegalovirus exposure and HLA in healthy donors. With 60 Vbeta and 13 Jbeta primers, the PCR was carried out. Clones were read by immunoSEQ multiplex PCR, and TCRdb kept only the in-frame ones, dropping some. The repertoire holds some 63,000 clones, with about 80% as singletons. Sequencing was carried out using PBMCs. Every receptor here comes from a human donor in good health.

The chain combines TRBV15 with TRBJ2-3; the D gene is possibly TRBD1 (5 bases). Trimming removed 4 bases from V and 5 bases from J, with 19 bases in between. The CDR3 runs to 16 residues. The germline V gene encodes CDR1 LNHNV and CDR2 YYDKDF (reference sequence). The CDR3 DNA is TGTGCCACCAGCACCCCCCTTCAGGGTTTGGAAGATACGCAGTATTTT. It translates to CATSTPLQGLEDTQYF.

This chain joins TRBV7-6 and TRBJ1-4; D may be TRBD1 (6 bases). CDR3 length equals 14 residues. The ends were cut back, 4 bases at V and 7 bases at J, with 13 bases in the middle. Germline values: CDR1 SGHVS, CDR2 FNYEAQ. The CDR3 protein is CASSSRGGSEKLFF. The CDR3 DNA sequence: TGTGCCAGCAGCTCCCGAGGGGGTAGTGAAAAACTGTTTTTT.

This clone was detected only once. The chain combines TRBV6-5 with TRBJ2-1; D is undetermined. Germline values: CDR1 MNHEY, CDR2 SVGAGI. Between the trimmed V and J ends, which lost 7 bases and 8 bases, there was a span of 12 bases. The CDR3 length is 12 residues. CDR3 in amino acids: CASTSVDYEQFF. For the CDR3, the DNA is TGTGCCAGCACCTCAGTAGACTATGAGCAGTTCTTC.

This chain joins TRBV30 and TRBJ1-2; 8 bases line up with TRBD1. The CDR3 consists of 16 residues. Unmatched junction bases numbered 9, after V lost 0 bases and J lost 3 bases. Germline V gives CDR1 GTSNPN, CDR2 SVGIG (reference sequence). CDR3 loop: CAWSVRTGPIHYGYTF. CDR3 DNA sequence: TGTGCCTGGAGTGTCCGGACAGGGCCTATACACTATGGCTACACCTTC.

The chain couples TRBV5-4 to TRBJ1-4, with 10 nucleotides matching TRBD1. This CDR3 has 16 amino acids. Germline V gives CDR1 SGHNT, CDR2 YYREEE (reference sequence). The V gene end was trimmed by 1 base and the J gene end by 8 bases; junction bases not matched to a gene: 8. The DNA for the CDR3 is TGTGCCAGCAGCTTGAATGGGGGACAGGGGAGGGAAAAACTGTTTTTT. Translated, it gives CASSLNGGQGREKLFF.

The CDR3 reads CASSQTIQTSGGPGELFF. The DNA of the CDR3 is TGTGCCAGCAGCCAGACAATCCAGACTAGCGGGGGGCCCGGGGAGCTGTTTTTT. V is TRBV7-6 and J is TRBJ2-2; 13 bases match TRBD2. V was clipped by 5 bases and J by 6 bases; unmatched bases: 12. CDR3 length: 18 residues. Germline V gene lookup returns CDR1 SGHVS and CDR2 FNYEAQ.

The chain employs TRBV10-2 and TRBJ2-6; the D gene is possibly TRBD1 (6 bases). Trimming removed 9 bases at V and 0 bases at J, with 9 bases between. Germline V gene sequence: CDR1 WSHSY, CDR2 SAAADI. The CDR3 totals 14 residues. The CDR3 DNA reads as TGCGCCAGTAGCAGGGGCTCTGGGGCCAACGTCCTGACTTTC. This codes for CASSRGSGANVLTF.

This sequence joins TRBV5-4 and TRBJ2-7, with 11 bases aligning to TRBD1. Germline loops: CDR1 SGHNT, CDR2 YYREEE (reference sequence). V shed 4 bases, J shed 4 bases, and the junction held 7 bases outside the gene matches. The CDR3 runs 15 residues. CDR3 bases: TGTGCCAGCAGCCGAAGGACAGGGGGCATTTACGAGCAGTACTTC. It codes for CASSRRTGGIYEQYF. The variable domain in full, completed from reference TRBV5-4 and TRBJ2-7, reads ETGVTQSPTHLIKTRGQQVTLRCSSQSGHNTVSWYQQALGQGPQFIFQYYREEENGRGNFPPRFSGLQFPNYSSELNVNALELDDSALYLCASSRRTGGIYEQYFGPGTRLTVT.

The gene calls are TRBV7-2 and TRBJ1-1; D might be TRBD1 (6 bases). Germline V gene data show CDR1 as SGHTA and CDR2 as FQGNSA. V dropped 4 bases and J dropped 5 bases, with 14 bases sitting between them. The length of the CDR3 is 14 residues. CDR3 amino acids: CASSSRGAVTEAFF. Written as DNA, the CDR3 is TGTGCCAGCAGCTCTCGGGGGGCTGTTACTGAAGCTTTCTTT.

The gene calls are TRBV30 and TRBJ1-4; no reliable D call. Per the germline V gene, CDR1 is GTSNPN and CDR2 is SVGIG (reference sequence). V shed 0 bases and J shed 4 bases, with 9 bases lying between them. The CDR3 extends over 14 amino acids. CDR3 region: CAWSVAAGNEKLFF. The CDR3 DNA reads TGTGCCTGGAGTGTGGCTGCGGGTAATGAAAAACTGTTTTTT.

This clone was recorded a few times. V usage is TRBV5-8 and J usage is TRBJ1-2; D unresolved. CDR3 length equals 14 residues. Germline loops: CDR1 SGHTS, CDR2 YDEGEE. V was trimmed by 0 bases and J by 2 bases, leaving 8 bases between them. The CDR3 DNA is TGTGCCAGCAGCTTGGTTACAGTGAACTATGGCTACACCTTC. It is translated as CASSLVTVNYGYTF.

This clone has just one count. The J gene is TRBJ2-3, the V gene TRBV2, with 7 bases aligning to TRBD1. The length of the CDR3 is 15 residues. The ends lost 6 bases at V and 4 bases at J; junction bases unmatched: 10. CDR1 and CDR2 from the germline V gene are SNHLY and FYNNEI. Written as DNA, the CDR3 is TGTGCCAGCAGCTCCGACAGGGTTGTTGCAGATACGCAGTATTTT. This translates into CASSSDRVVADTQYF.

The V gene is TRBV2, the J gene TRBJ1-5; 7 nucleotides line up with TRBD1. Germline lookup yields CDR1 SNHLY and CDR2 FYNNEI. Trimming took 5 bases from V and 4 from J; bases not matched to a gene: 2. CDR3 size: 13 residues. In nucleotides, the CDR3 is TGTGCCAGCAGTCGGGACAGTAATCAGCCCCAGCATTTT. Amino acid sequence: CASSRDSNQPQHF.

J is TRBJ1-2 and V is TRBV30; D uncertain. Trimming stripped 2 bases from V and 3 bases from J, with 7 bases between. CDR1 is GTSNPN, CDR2 SVGIG, per germline (reference sequence). This CDR3 contains 12 residues. CDR3 DNA sequence: TGTGCCTGGAGTCGGAGGGACTATGGCTACACCTTC. Protein: CAWSRRDYGYTF.

V is TRBV27 and J is TRBJ2-3; 9 nucleotides match TRBD2. CDR3 length: 16 amino acids. V was clipped by 2 bases and J by 4 bases; unmatched bases: 7. Germline CDR1 and CDR2: MNHEY and SMNVEV (reference sequence). The CDR3 DNA sequence: TGTGCCAGCAGTTTAGTCTCAGCTAGCGGGGCAGATACGCAGTATTTT. This sequence encodes CASSLVSASGADTQYF.

This sequence joins TRBV11-2 and TRBJ1-2, with TRBD1 identical over 12 bases. V shed 4 bases, J shed 3 bases, and the junction held 3 bases outside the gene matches. The CDR3 has 15 residues. In germline, CDR1 is SGHAT, CDR2 FQNNGV. DNA of the CDR3: TGTGCCAGCAGCTCTGGGACAGGGGGCGACTATGGCTACACCTTC. Translating gives CASSSGTGGDYGYTF. The full variable domain, its missing parts supplied by reference TRBV11-2 and TRBJ1-2, is EAGVAQSPRYKIIEKRQSVAFWCNPISGHATLYWYQQILGQGPKLLIQFQNNGVVDDSQLPKDRFSAERLKGVDSTLKIQPAKLEDSAVYLCASSSGTGGDYGYTFGSGTRLTVV.

The rearrangement links TRBV11-2 to TRBJ2-5; TRBD1 is a possible D gene (5 bases). V was shortened by 1 base and J by 5 bases, with 14 bases between the two germline ends. Germline loops: CDR1 SGHAT, CDR2 FQNNGV. The CDR3 has 15 amino acids. CDR3 sequence (DNA): TGTGCCAGCAGCTTAGCAGGGTATGGTAGGGAGACCCAGTACTTC. It translates to CASSLAGYGRETQYF.

The chain has TRBV7-9 and TRBJ2-7, with TRBD2 matching over 12 bases. Germline trimming cut 5 bases from V and 3 bases from J; bases unmatched to any gene: 5. Germline loops: CDR1 SEHNR, CDR2 FQNEAQ (reference sequence). The CDR3 is made up of 15 amino acids. The CDR3 is CASSPRTSGDYEQYF. CDR3 DNA: TGTGCCAGCAGCCCCCGGACTAGCGGGGACTACGAGCAGTACTTC.

The chain links TRBV15 to TRBJ1-4, with D possibly being TRBD1 (5 bases). The CDR3 sequence is 14 residues long. Germline V lookup: CDR1 LNHNV, CDR2 YYDKDF (reference sequence). V lost 2 bases to trimming and J lost 8 bases, with 12 bases between them. The CDR3 loop is CATSRQDRIEKLFF. The CDR3 nucleotides read TGTGCCACCAGCAGACAAGACAGAATCGAAAAACTGTTTTTT. The full variable domain, in which reference TRBV15 and TRBJ1-4 provide the parts outside the CDR3, is DAMVIQNPRYQVTQFGKPVTLSCSQTLNHNVMYWYQQKSSQAPKLLFHYYDKDFNNEADTPDNFQSRRPNTSFCFLDIRSPGLGDTAMYLCATSRQDRIEKLFFGSGTQLSVL.

The J gene is TRBJ2-1, the V gene TRBV7-3; D not resolved. The CDR3 has 13 residues. Looked up from germline, CDR1 is SGHTA and CDR2 is FQGTGA. Trimming cost V 5 bases and J 5 bases, with 10 bases left between them. In DNA, the CDR3 is TGTGCCAGCAGCCCCCCAGGCCACAATGAGCAGTTCTTC. Protein product: CASSPPGHNEQFF.

The rearrangement joins TRBV5-4 to TRBJ2-2; the match to TRBD1 covers 9 bases. Germline V lookup: CDR1 SGHNT, CDR2 YYREEE (reference sequence). Losses at the gene ends were 4 bases for V and 5 bases for J; bases not matched to a gene: 12. CDR3 length equals 17 residues. CDR3 in amino acids: CASSTPRQGGGTGELFF. The CDR3 bases are TGTGCCAGCAGCACCCCCCGACAGGGGGGAGGGACCGGGGAGCTGTTTTTT.

The chain joins TRBV5-6 to TRBJ1-1; D is uncertain. Germline V CDR1 and CDR2: SGHDT, YYEEEE. Trimming took 2 bases from V and 1 from J, leaving 9 bases between them. This CDR3 has 14 residues. The CDR3 sequence: CASSFGRGNTEAFF. The CDR3 DNA reads as TGTGCCAGCAGCTTCGGACGGGGGAACACTGAAGCTTTCTTT.

This sequence joins TRBV19 and TRBJ2-3; D may be TRBD2 (5 bases). V gave up 7 bases and J gave up 3 bases, with 8 bases separating them. Per the germline V gene, CDR1 is LNHDA and CDR2 is SQIVND (reference sequence). The CDR3 spans 12 residues. Written as DNA, the CDR3 is TGTGCCAGTAACGGGAAAACAGATACGCAGTATTTT. This gives the protein CASNGKTDTQYF.

The rearrangement joins TRBV13 to TRBJ2-7, with D unclear. The V gene lost 1 base and the J gene lost 3 bases, with 7 bases spanning the gap. CDR1 and CDR2 (germline): PRHDT, FYEKMQ (reference sequence). The CDR3 sequence is 13 residues long. The chain's CDR3 is CASSLDRDYEQYF. Here the CDR3 DNA reads TGTGCCAGCAGCTTAGATCGCGACTACGAGCAGTACTTC.

The chain combines TRBV7-9 with TRBJ2-1; no definite D call. Germline-derived CDR1 and CDR2 are SEHNR and FQNEAQ (reference sequence). V was clipped by 5 bases and J by 5 bases, with 16 bases between them. This CDR3 has 15 residues. The DNA for the CDR3 is TGTGCCAGCAGCCCCCCTTACCGAGTTAACAATGAGCAGTTCTTC. Its protein product is CASSPPYRVNNEQFF.

The genes are TRBV19 and TRBJ1-1, with a weak D call TRBD1 (6 bases). Germline CDR1 reads LNHDA; CDR2 reads SQIVND (reference sequence). CDR3 size: 14 residues. Trimming removed 4 bases from V and 2 bases from J, with 11 bases in between. The CDR3 DNA follows: TGTGCCAGTAGTACCGGACAGCTAAACACTGAAGCTTTCTTT. It specifies CASSTGQLNTEAFF.

This chain uses TRBV4-3 with TRBJ2-7, with TRBD2 matching 7 bases. CDR1 is LGHNA and CDR2 is YSLEER in the germline V gene. V dropped 0 bases and J dropped 10; count of bases not matched to a gene: 9. The length of the CDR3 is 14 residues. CDR3 protein: CASSQDPASGVQYF. CDR3 bases: TGCGCCAGCAGCCAAGATCCAGCTAGCGGCGTACAGTACTTC.

This clone was detected only a few times. The CDR3 DNA reads as TGTGCCAGCAGCCCTCGGCGGAGGGGGGGCGTATACGAGCAGTACTTC. As protein: CASSPRRRGGVYEQYF. This chain joins TRBV9 and TRBJ2-7; D may be TRBD2 (7 bases). Trimming left V 4 bases short and J 4 bases short, with 21 bases between. Germline values: CDR1 SGDLS, CDR2 YYNGEE. The CDR3 runs to 16 residues.

V and J are TRBV5-4 and TRBJ2-3; 7 positions agree with TRBD2. Germline CDR1 SGHNT, CDR2 YYREEE (reference sequence). The CDR3 is made up of 16 amino acids. The V gene end was trimmed by 2 bases and the J gene end by 0 bases; junction bases not matched to a gene: 6. The DNA of the CDR3 is TGTGCCAGCAGCTTTGGTGGGCGGGGGAGCACAGATACGCAGTATTTT. This encodes CASSFGGRGSTDTQYF.

The rearrangement uses TRBV30 and TRBJ1-1; TRBD1 might be the D (5 bases). Germline CDR1 and CDR2: GTSNPN and SVGIG (reference sequence). V shed 2 bases and J shed 8 bases, with 18 bases lying between them. The CDR3 runs 14 residues. In nucleotides, the CDR3 is TGTGCCTGGAGTAGAAGACGACAGACCAAAGAAGCTTTCTTT. Protein product: CAWSRRRQTKEAFF.

CDR3: CASRPPGGTGNEQFF. The CDR3 DNA reads as TGTGCCAGCAGGCCCCCTGGCGGGACGGGCAATGAGCAGTTCTTC. V and J are TRBV7-2 and TRBJ2-1, with D perhaps matching TRBD2 (6 bases). Germline lookup yields CDR1 SGHTA and CDR2 FQGNSA. Deletions cut 6 bases from V and 6 bases from J, with 18 bases between. CDR3 length: 15 residues.

The rearrangement links TRBV19 to TRBJ1-6; tentatively, D is TRBD1 (5 bases). Germline CDR1 reads LNHDA; CDR2 reads SQIVND (reference sequence). There are 15 residues in the CDR3. Trimming pared 3 bases from V and 4 bases from J, leaving 10 bases between. For the CDR3, the DNA is TGTGCCAGTAGTATTGGCCAGGGATATAATTCACCCCTCCACTTT. This gives the protein CASSIGQGYNSPLHF.